A selection of T cell receptor beta chains follows, all from one sample in a study of tumor and adjacent non-tumor tissue in lung cancer. MiXCR was run by TCRdb on the multiplex PCR reads, yielding one entry per CDR3 protein. The profile shows about 200,000 distinct CDR3 sequences, 71% of them singletons. Source material: lung tumor tissue. The receptors were sampled from a man in his 60s with non-small cell lung cancer. Both conserved end residues are trimmed from each CDR3. Not every row has a clone size; where given, it reads once, few, many or a size class.

length	J	V	size	CDR3
12	TRBJ2-3	TRBV29-1	.	SVDPGHATDTQY
13	TRBJ1-2	TRBV20-1	.	SANGLQKTVYGYT
15	TRBJ1-2	TRBV20-1	few	SARDGCQIGRNYGYT
11	TRBJ2-3	TRBV6-2/TRBV6-3	.	VSSPKNGNTQY
16	TRBJ2-3	TRBV12-3/TRBV12-4	.	ASSRKTGTGISTGTQY
12	TRBJ2-1	TRBV6-1	.	AITTESSYNEQF
14	TRBJ2-6	TRBV4-3	.	ASGQEAVCGANVLT
12	TRBJ1-1	TRBV5-1	few	ASSPQGTGTEAF
11	TRBJ2-1	TRBV11-3	.	ASSTKNEDEQF
14	TRBJ1-2	TRBV6-5	.	ASSIRDMGILGGYT
13	TRBJ2-1	TRBV20-1	.	SAKPRTRTNNVQF
15	TRBJ2-1	TRBV4-2	.	ASSQDQVGDSYNEQF
13	TRBJ2-5	TRBV11-3	.	ASSTQGRPDETQY
15	TRBJ2-3	TRBV7-8	.	ASILALRGSRGDTQY
12	TRBJ1-2	TRBV10-2	.	AGSESQGGYGYT
16	TRBJ2-7	TRBV13	.	ASNLGIPGLAGPYEQY
13	TRBJ2-7	TRBV7-9	.	ASSLPGSSSHEQY
12	TRBJ2-5	TRBV11-3	.	ASSIGGLQEIQY
12	TRBJ2-1	TRBV20-1	.	SASHRGSYNEQF
15	TRBJ2-1	TRBV6-1	.	ASTPRGTSGAWYEQF
14	TRBJ2-7	TRBV5-6	.	ASSSFSYWDSHEQY
12	TRBJ2-5	TRBV12-3/TRBV12-4	many	ASSPRQVVKTQY
11	TRBJ1-2	TRBV27	.	ASRPGVGGGYT
13	TRBJ2-7	TRBV20-1	.	SASQLTGQNYEQY
12	TRBJ2-7	TRBV20-1	many	SARGDVPAYEQY
11	TRBJ1-1	TRBV5-6	many	ASSLDRGTEAF
11	TRBJ2-1	TRBV20-1	.	SAGIRVKNEQF
13	TRBJ2-7	TRBV11-3	.	ASSLDHCRGYEQY
14	TRBJ2-6	TRBV6-2/TRBV6-3	.	ASSYSRVAGANVLT